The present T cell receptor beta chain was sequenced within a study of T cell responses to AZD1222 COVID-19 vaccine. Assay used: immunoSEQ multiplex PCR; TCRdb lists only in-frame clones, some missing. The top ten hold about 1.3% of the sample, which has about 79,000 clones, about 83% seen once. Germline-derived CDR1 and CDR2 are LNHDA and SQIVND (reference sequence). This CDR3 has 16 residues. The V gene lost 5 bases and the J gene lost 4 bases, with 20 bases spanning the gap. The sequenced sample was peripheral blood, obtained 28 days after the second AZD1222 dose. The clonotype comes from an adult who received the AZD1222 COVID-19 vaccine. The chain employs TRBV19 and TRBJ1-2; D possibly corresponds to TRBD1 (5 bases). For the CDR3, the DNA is TGTGCCAGTAGTCCCCCTGAGGGGAGATTCGGCTATGGCTACACCTTC. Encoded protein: CASSPPEGRFGYGYTF.